This is a list of T cell receptor beta chains from one sample in a study of blood T cell repertoires in COVID-19. Using immunoSEQ multiplex PCR, the repertoire was profiled, and TCRdb retains in-frame clones only, with some absent. The sample lists 200,000 to 250,000 clones, about 85% occurring once. The sample consisted of peripheral blood. These TCRs come from a woman aged 60-75 years with active or convalescent COVID-19. Each CDR3 is given with its conserved first and last residue. A D gene is named only where the DNA matches it firmly. Some rows have no size entry. The others give once, few or many, or a class for an expanded clone.

CDR3 length	clone size	V gene	J gene	D gene	CDR3 DNA	CDR3 protein
14	.	TRBV5-5	TRBJ1-2	.	TGTGCCAGCAGCTTGGACAGGGTGAACTATGGCTACACCTTC	CASSLDRVNYGYTF
16	.	TRBV6-1	TRBJ1-6	TRBD1	TGTGCCAGCAGTGAAGAGCCCAAGGGGGCACTTTCACCCCTCCACTTT	CASSEEPKGALSPLHF
16	.	TRBV4-2	TRBJ1-6	TRBD1	TGTGCCAGCAGCCGAGTACCGGGACAGACAAATTCACCCCTCCACTTT	CASSRVPGQTNSPLHF
16	.	TRBV19	TRBJ2-2	.	TGTGCCAGTAGTATCCTCAGGGGATCATATCCCGGGGAGCTGTTTTTT	CASSILRGSYPGELFF
13	.	TRBV19	TRBJ1-1	TRBD1	TGTGCCAGTCGAGACAGGGTGAACACTGAAGCTTTCTTT	CASRDRVNTEAFF
15	.	TRBV19	TRBJ1-2	TRBD1	TGTGCCAGTAGTATAGTGCAGGGGGCGGGATATGGCTACACCTTC	CASSIVQGAGYGYTF
17	.	TRBV7-9	TRBJ2-2	.	TGTGCCAGCAGCTCAACCCCGGGCGGGGGCCAAACCGGGGAGCTGTTTTTT	CASSSTPGGGQTGELFF
13	.	TRBV19	TRBJ1-5	.	TGTGCCAGTAGTTGGGCCCAGAATCAGCCCCAGCATTTT	CASSWAQNQPQHF
16	.	TRBV10-2	TRBJ2-2	TRBD1	TGCGCCAGCAGAAACCCGGGACAGTCGAACACCGGGGAGCTGTTTTTT	CASRNPGQSNTGELFF
13	.	TRBV24-1	TRBJ2-3	.	TGTGCCACCAGTGATTTGGAGGGGGATGCGCAGTATTTT	CATSDLEGDAQYF
18	.	TRBV27	TRBJ1-4	TRBD1	TGTGCCAGCAGCCCTCGACAGGGCCGTGCACCCCCTAATGAAAAACTGTTTTTT	CASSPRQGRAPPNEKLFF
17	few	TRBV15	TRBJ1-2	TRBD1	TGTGCCACCAGCAGAGATTTTATGACAGGGGATTCCTATGGCTACACCTTC	CATSRDFMTGDSYGYTF
16	.	TRBV2	TRBJ2-6	.	TGTGCCAGCAGTGAAGCCAGGTTCTCTGGGGCCAACGTCCTGACTTTC	CASSEARFSGANVLTF
14	once	TRBV3-1/TRBV3-2	TRBJ2-2	.	TGTGCCAGCAGCCCTGGAACCACCGGGAGGGAGCTGTTTTTT	CASSPGTTGRELFF
16	once	TRBV7-9	TRBJ2-1	.	TGTGCCAGCAGCTTATCCCTGGGGGCCTCCTACAATGAGCAGTTCTTC	CASSLSLGASYNEQFF
16	.	TRBV19	TRBJ2-6	.	TGTGCCAGTAGTACCGGGAGATCCTCTGGGGCCAACGTCCTGACTTTC	CASSTGRSSGANVLTF
15	.	TRBV5-1	TRBJ2-5	TRBD1	TGCGCCAGCAGCTTGGGGACAGGGGGCAGGGAGACCCAGTACTTC	CASSLGTGGRETQYF
15	once	TRBV21-1	TRBJ2-1	.	TGTGCCAGCAGCAACTTCCGCGGTGAGAACGAGGAGCAGTTCTTC	CASSNFRGENEEQFF